What follows is one T cell receptor beta chain and its context. The antigen remains unidentified. Sequenced by immunoSEQ multiplex PCR; TCRdb stores in-frame clones only, minus some. The data hold 13,000 to 15,000 clones, with about 66% observed a single time. This sample is drawn from a study of T cells in tumors after PD-1 blockade. Trimming took off 4 bases at V and 5 bases at J, with 19 bases between the two ends. CDR3 length: 16 amino acids. CDR1 and CDR2 from the germline V gene are SGDLS and YYNGEE. Study-wide results and caveats: Clonal replacement was seen across treatment, not between pre-treatment samples. Among squamous cell carcinoma expanded CD8+ clones, approximately 50% of exhausted ones versus around 29% of others were novel. Blood contained about two fifths of the tumor's TCR clonotypes.

The V gene is TRBV9, the J gene TRBJ1-5; D is perhaps TRBD1 (6 bases). The material sequenced was tumor tissue, taken after anti-PD-1 treatment. This clonotype originated in a human donor with cutaneous squamous cell carcinoma. CDR3 in amino acids: CASSRGDTSVHQPQHF. Here the CDR3 DNA reads TGTGCCAGCAGCCGGGGGGACACCTCGGTCCATCAGCCCCAGCATTTT.